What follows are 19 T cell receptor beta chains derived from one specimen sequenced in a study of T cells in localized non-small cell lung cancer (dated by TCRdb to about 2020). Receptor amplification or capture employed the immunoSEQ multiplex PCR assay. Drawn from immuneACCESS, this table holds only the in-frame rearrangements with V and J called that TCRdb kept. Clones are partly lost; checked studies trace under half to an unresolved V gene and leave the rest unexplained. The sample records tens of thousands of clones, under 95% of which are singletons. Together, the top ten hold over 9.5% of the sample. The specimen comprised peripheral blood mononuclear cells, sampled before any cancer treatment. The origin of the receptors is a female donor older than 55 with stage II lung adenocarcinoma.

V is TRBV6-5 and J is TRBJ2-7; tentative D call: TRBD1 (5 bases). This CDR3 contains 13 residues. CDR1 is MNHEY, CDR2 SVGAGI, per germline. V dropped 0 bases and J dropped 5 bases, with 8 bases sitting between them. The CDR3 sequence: CASSYSPRDEQYF. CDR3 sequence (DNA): TGTGCCAGCAGTTACTCGCCCAGGGACGAGCAGTACTTC.

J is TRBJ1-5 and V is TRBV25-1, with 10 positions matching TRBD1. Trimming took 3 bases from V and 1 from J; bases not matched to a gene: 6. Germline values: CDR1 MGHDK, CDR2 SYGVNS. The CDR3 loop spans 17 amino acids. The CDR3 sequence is CASSDDRGLRSNQPQHF. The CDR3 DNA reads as TGTGCCAGCAGTGATGACAGGGGGCTTCGAAGCAATCAGCCCCAGCATTTT.

CDR3 protein: CASSLGSPRRITDTQYF. In nucleotides, the CDR3 is TGCGCCAGCAGCTTGGGCTCCCCCCGTCGGATCACAGATACGCAGTATTTT. The rearrangement links TRBV5-1 to TRBJ2-3, with D unclear. Per germline, CDR1 SGHRS and CDR2 YFSETQ. CDR3 length: 17 amino acids. Between the trimmed V and J ends, which lost 0 bases and 2 bases, there was a span of 16 bases.

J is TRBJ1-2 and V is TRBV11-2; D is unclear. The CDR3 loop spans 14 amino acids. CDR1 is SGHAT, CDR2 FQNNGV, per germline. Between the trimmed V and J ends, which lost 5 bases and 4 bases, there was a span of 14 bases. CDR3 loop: CASSPRAGRYGYTF. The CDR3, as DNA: TGTGCCAGCAGCCCGCGGGCAGGTCGCTATGGCTACACCTTC.

CDR3 nucleotides: TGTGCCAGCAGTTTCAGTAACAGGGGTGCAGATACGCAGTATTTT. Protein product: CASSFSNRGADTQYF. The chain couples TRBV27 to TRBJ2-3; TRBD1 aligns across 7 bases. The V gene's germline CDR1 is MNHEY and CDR2 SMNVEV (reference sequence). CDR3 length: 15 amino acids. The trim removed 3 bases at V and 4 bases at J, leaving 7 bases unmatched.

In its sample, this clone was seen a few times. The CDR3 DNA reads as TGCGCCAGCAGCCATGAAGAGGCAGGGGGAGAAAAACTGTTTTTT. This codes for CASSHEEAGGEKLFF. This sequence joins TRBV4-1 and TRBJ1-4; 7 nucleotides line up with TRBD1. After removal of 3 bases from V and 8 bases from J, the junction contained 9 bases not matched to a gene. The CDR3 is 15 amino acids. Germline CDR1 is MGHRA and CDR2 is YSYEKL.

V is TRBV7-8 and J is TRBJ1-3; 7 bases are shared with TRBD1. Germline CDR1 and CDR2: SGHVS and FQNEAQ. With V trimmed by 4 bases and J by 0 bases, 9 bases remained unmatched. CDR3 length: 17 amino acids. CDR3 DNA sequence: TGTGCCAGCAGCTCACAGGGGTGGGTGTTCTCTGGAAACACCATATATTTT. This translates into CASSSQGWVFSGNTIYF. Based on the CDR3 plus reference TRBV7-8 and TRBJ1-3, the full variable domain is GAGVSQSPRYKVAKRGQDVALRCDPISGHVSLFWYQQALGQGPEFLTYFQNEAQLDKSGLPSDRFFAERPEGSVSTLKIQRTQQEDSAVYLCASSSQGWVFSGNTIYFGEGSWLTVV.

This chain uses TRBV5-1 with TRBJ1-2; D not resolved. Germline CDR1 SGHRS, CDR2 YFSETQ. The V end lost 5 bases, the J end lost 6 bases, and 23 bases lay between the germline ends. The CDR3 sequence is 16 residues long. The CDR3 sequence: CASRTPSPARANGYTF. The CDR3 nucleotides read TGCGCCAGCAGAACCCCTAGCCCCGCTCGGGCAAATGGCTACACCTTC.

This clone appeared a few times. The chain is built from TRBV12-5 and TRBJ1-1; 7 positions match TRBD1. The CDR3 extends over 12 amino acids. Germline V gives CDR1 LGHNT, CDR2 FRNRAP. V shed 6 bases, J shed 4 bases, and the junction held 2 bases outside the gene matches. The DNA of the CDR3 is TGTGCTAGTGGGGGGGACAGCACTGAAGCTTTCTTT. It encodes CASGGDSTEAFF. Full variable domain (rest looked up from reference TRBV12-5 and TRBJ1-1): DARVTQTPRHKVTEMGQEVTMRCQPILGHNTVFWYRQTMMQGLELLAYFRNRAPLDDSGMPKDRFSAEMPDATLATLKIQPSEPRDSAVYFCASGGDSTEAFFGQGTRLTVV.

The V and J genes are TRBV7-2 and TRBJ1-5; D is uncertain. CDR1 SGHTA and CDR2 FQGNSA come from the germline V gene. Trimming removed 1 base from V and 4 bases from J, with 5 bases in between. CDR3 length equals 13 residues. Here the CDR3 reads CASSLEWNQPQHF. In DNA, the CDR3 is TGTGCCAGCAGCTTAGAGTGGAATCAGCCCCAGCATTTT.

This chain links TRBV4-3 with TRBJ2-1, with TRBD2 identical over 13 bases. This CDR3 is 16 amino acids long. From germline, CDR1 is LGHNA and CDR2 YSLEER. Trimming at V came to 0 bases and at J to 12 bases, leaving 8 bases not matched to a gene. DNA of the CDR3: TGCGCCAGCAGCCAAGATTCACTAGCGGGGGGGGTAAGGCAGTTCTTC. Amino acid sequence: CASSQDSLAGGVRQFF.

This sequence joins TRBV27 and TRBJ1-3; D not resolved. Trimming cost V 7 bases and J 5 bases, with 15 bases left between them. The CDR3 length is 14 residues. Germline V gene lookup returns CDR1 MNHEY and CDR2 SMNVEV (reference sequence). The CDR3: CASIPRGRRNTIYF. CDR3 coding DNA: TGTGCCAGCATCCCCCGGGGTAGAAGAAACACCATATATTTT.

This CDR3 is CASSFGGPTDTQYF. CDR3 sequence (DNA): TGTGCCAGCAGCTTCGGGGGACCCACAGATACGCAGTATTTT. The chain links TRBV11-3 to TRBJ2-3, with D possibly TRBD2 on 6 matching bases. This CDR3 contains 14 residues. Trimming left V 3 bases short and J 2 bases short, with 9 bases between. Looked up from germline, CDR1 is SGHNT and CDR2 is YENEEA. The whole variable domain, filled in from reference TRBV11-3 and TRBJ2-3, reads EAGVVQSPRYKIIEKKQPVAFWCNPISGHNTLYWYLQNLGQGPELLIRYENEEAVDDSQLPKDRFSAERLKGVDSTLKIQPAELGDSAVYLCASSFGGPTDTQYFGPGTRLTVL.

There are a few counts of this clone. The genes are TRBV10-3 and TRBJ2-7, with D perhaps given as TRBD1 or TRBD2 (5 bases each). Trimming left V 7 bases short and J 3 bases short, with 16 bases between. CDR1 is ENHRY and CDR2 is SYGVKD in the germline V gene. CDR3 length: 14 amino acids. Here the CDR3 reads CAITGDLGVYEQYF. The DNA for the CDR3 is TGTGCCATCACCGGGGATTTGGGGGTCTACGAGCAGTACTTC.

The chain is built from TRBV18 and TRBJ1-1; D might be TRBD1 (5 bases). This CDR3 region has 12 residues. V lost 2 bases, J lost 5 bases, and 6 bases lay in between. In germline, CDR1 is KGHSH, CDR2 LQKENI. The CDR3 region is CASSPKGTEAFF. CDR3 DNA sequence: TGTGCCAGCTCACCAAAGGGGACTGAAGCTTTCTTT.

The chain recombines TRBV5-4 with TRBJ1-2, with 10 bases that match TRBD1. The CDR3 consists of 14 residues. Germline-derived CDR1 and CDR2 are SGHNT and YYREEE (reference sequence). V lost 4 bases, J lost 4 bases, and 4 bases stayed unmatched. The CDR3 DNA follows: TGTGCCAGCAGCGCGACAGGGGGCGCCTATGGCTACACCTTC. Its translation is CASSATGGAYGYTF. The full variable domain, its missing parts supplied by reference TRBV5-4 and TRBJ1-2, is ETGVTQSPTHLIKTRGQQVTLRCSSQSGHNTVSWYQQALGQGPQFIFQYYREEENGRGNFPPRFSGLQFPNYSSELNVNALELDDSALYLCASSATGGAYGYTFGSGTRLTVV.

In DNA, the CDR3 is TGTGCCAGCAGCGTAGTCGATGGGGGGGCGCAACATGAAAAACTGTTTTTT. Translated, it gives CASSVVDGGAQHEKLFF. The chain uses TRBV9 and TRBJ1-4; a weak D match, TRBD1 (6 bases). Trimming removed 0 bases from V and 6 bases from J, with 18 bases in between. The CDR3 spans 17 residues. The germline V gene has CDR1 SGDLS and CDR2 YYNGEE. The full variable domain, rest sourced from reference TRBV9 and TRBJ1-4, is DSGVTQTPKHLITATGQRVTLRCSPRSGDLSVYWYQQSLDQGLQFLIQYYNGEERAKGNILERFSAQQFPDLHSELNLSSLELGDSALYFCASSVVDGGAQHEKLFFGSGTQLSVL.

In DNA, the CDR3 is TGTGCCAGCCACCTTCAATCTAATGAGCAGTTCTTC. It specifies CASHLQSNEQFF. The V and J genes are TRBV2 and TRBJ2-1; D remains ambiguous. CDR1 SNHLY and CDR2 FYNNEI come from the germline V gene. This CDR3 has 12 residues. The V and J ends lost 8 bases and 7 bases respectively, with 12 bases between them.

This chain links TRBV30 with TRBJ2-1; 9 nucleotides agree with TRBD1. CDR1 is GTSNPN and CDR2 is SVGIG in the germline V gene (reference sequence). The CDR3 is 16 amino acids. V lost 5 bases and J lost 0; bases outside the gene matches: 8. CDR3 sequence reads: CAWGFPGQGSYNEQFF. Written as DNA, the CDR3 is TGTGCCTGGGGTTTCCCGGGACAGGGCTCCTACAATGAGCAGTTCTTC.